One and the same sample provided the 2 T cell receptor beta chains below, sequenced in a study of molecular identifiers for immune sequencing clone quantification. TCRdb reprocessed the PCR reads with MiXCR, giving one entry per CDR3 protein. The sample has roughly 97,000 distinct CDR3 sequences, 20% to 30% seen once. Sequencing was done on a sample of naive CD8+ T cells from blood, with Jurkat cell RNA spiked in. The sample's subset: FACS-sorted CD8+CD4-CCR7+CD45RA+ naive T cells. The receptors were gathered from a human donor in good health. Some libraries in this study had Jurkat cell RNA spiked in.

This clonotype was counted ten times or more. V usage is TRBV28 and J usage is TRBJ2-7; D might be TRBD2 (5 bases). The CDR3 is 13 amino acids. The germline V gene encodes CDR1 MDHEN and CDR2 SYDVKM. Trimming took 3 bases from V and 2 from J, leaving 8 bases between them. The CDR3 DNA sequence: TGTGCCAGCAGTTTTCGAGGGACCTACGAGCAGTACTTC. This codes for CASSFRGTYEQYF.

This clonotype has ten or more counts. The J gene is TRBJ2-2, the V gene TRBV7-9; the match to TRBD1 covers 8 bases. This CDR3 contains 16 residues. J lost 0 bases, V lost 5 bases, and 5 bases had no gene match. Germline V gene data show CDR1 as SEHNR and CDR2 as FQNEAQ (reference sequence). This CDR3 reads CASSPPGQANTGELFF. The DNA of the CDR3 is TGTGCCAGCAGCCCCCCGGGACAGGCGAACACCGGGGAGCTGTTTTTT.